This entry concerns a single T cell receptor (beta chain). Its matching antigen is unknown. PCR involved 60 Vbeta and 13 Jbeta primers. TCRdb's copy holds only in-frame clones and misses some; the assay was immunoSEQ multiplex PCR. Counted here are under 200,000 clones, about 70% occurring once; the ten biggest clones make up roughly 4%. The data were obtained in a study of cytomegalovirus exposure and HLA in healthy donors. The germline CDR1 and CDR2 sequences are PRHDT and FYEKMQ (reference sequence). CDR3 length: 19 amino acids. Trimming at V came to 0 bases and at J to 0 bases, leaving 10 bases not matched to a gene. The study, taken as a whole, reports: As a later analysis revealed, most CMV-associated TCR beta chains appeared HLA-restricted.

The chain links TRBV13 to TRBJ2-7; 11 bases are shared with TRBD2. Input material: PBMCs. The receptor was derived from a woman younger than 35 in good health and CMV-seropositive. CDR3 loop: CASSLGLTSGVGSSYEQYF. The CDR3 DNA is TGTGCCAGCAGCTTAGGCCTGACTAGCGGGGTCGGAAGCTCCTACGAGCAGTACTTC.